Shown below are 32 T cell receptor beta chains from a single sample sequenced in a study of control samples from healthy donors and cancer patients. Using immunoSEQ multiplex PCR, the repertoire was profiled, and TCRdb retains in-frame clones only, with some absent. The repertoire has some 120,000 clones, about 90% of them found once; the top ten carry around 2%. The specimen sequenced was blood. Receptors were obtained from a man aged 18 to 30 in good health.

The rearrangement joins TRBV18 to TRBJ1-3, with 9 positions matching TRBD1. CDR1 is KGHSH and CDR2 is LQKENI in the germline V gene. With 0 bases clipped from V and 4 bases from J, the junction kept 4 bases outside the gene matches. This CDR3 has 16 residues. The CDR3 spells CASSPPLGTGGNTIYF. Here the CDR3 DNA reads TGTGCCAGCTCACCACCCCTCGGGACAGGGGGAAACACCATATATTTT.

This clone was found once. The chain uses TRBV2 and TRBJ1-3, with D perhaps TRBD1 (5 bases). V was cut by 6 bases and J by 0 bases, with 24 bases left in between. Germline V lookup: CDR1 SNHLY, CDR2 FYNNEI. The CDR3 length is 19 residues. CDR3 sequence reads: CASSAYGPWTTLSGNTIYF. CDR3 nucleotides: TGTGCCAGCAGCGCGTATGGGCCATGGACAACTCTCTCTGGAAACACCATATATTTT. The full variable domain, completed using reference TRBV2 and TRBJ1-3, is EPEVTQTPSHQVTQMGQEVILRCVPISNHLYFYWYRQILGQKVEFLVSFYNNEISEKSEIFDDQFSVERPDGSNFTLKIRSTKLEDSAMYFCASSAYGPWTTLSGNTIYFGEGSWLTVV.

CDR3 loop: CASSLSAGPRDEQYF. The CDR3 bases are TGTGCCAGCAGCTTATCGGCAGGCCCTAGGGACGAGCAGTACTTC. The V gene is TRBV11-2, the J gene TRBJ2-7; no firm D call. This CDR3 region has 15 residues. Germline V gene data show CDR1 as SGHAT and CDR2 as FQNNGV. Trimming shortened V by 2 bases and J by 5 bases, and 16 bases separated the two germline ends.

The chain couples TRBV5-6 to TRBJ1-2; the match to TRBD1 covers 7 bases. CDR1 and CDR2 (germline): SGHDT, YYEEEE. The CDR3 runs 16 residues. V lost 1 base to trimming and J lost 3 bases; unmatched junction nucleotides: 9. CDR3 protein: CASSLKGGLDDYGYTF. CDR3 nucleotides: TGTGCCAGCAGCTTGAAAGGGGGCTTGGATGACTATGGCTACACCTTC.

This clone has just a few counts. The chain uses TRBV6-6 and TRBJ2-3; D is unresolved. The germline gives CDR1 MNHNY, CDR2 SVGAGI (reference sequence). V lost 6 bases and J lost 1, with 2 bases in between. CDR3 length equals 11 residues. The CDR3 region is CASRGTDTQYF. The CDR3 region has the DNA TGTGCCAGCAGAGGCACAGATACGCAGTATTTT.

J is TRBJ2-5 and V is TRBV24-1; perhaps TRBD2 as D (5 bases). V was pared by 4 bases and J by 2 bases, with 13 bases between. The V gene's germline CDR1 is KGHDR and CDR2 SFDVKD. This CDR3 is built from 15 residues. In DNA, the CDR3 is TGTGCCACCAGTGAGTTTGGCGGGCCACAAGAGACCCAGTACTTC. Translation: CATSEFGGPQETQYF.

This clone has a single count. The chain couples TRBV18 to TRBJ2-7; possible D gene TRBD2, 6 bases. Per the germline V gene, CDR1 is KGHSH and CDR2 is LQKENI. This CDR3 contains 13 residues. V gave up 9 bases and J gave up 2 bases, with 14 bases separating them. The CDR3 sequence: CASWGETTYEQYF. In DNA, the CDR3 is TGTGCCAGTTGGGGGGAAACTACCTACGAGCAGTACTTC. The full variable domain, with the rest looked up from reference TRBV18 and TRBJ2-7, is NAGVMQNPRHLVRRRGQEARLRCSPMKGHSHVYWYRQLPEEGLKFMVYLQKENIIDESGMPKERFSAEFPKEGPSILRIQQVVRGDSAAYFCASWGETTYEQYFGPGTRLTVT.

Concerning this clone itself: Within the sample, other DNA sequences also encode this same CDR3. The chain combines TRBV12-3 or TRBV12-4 with TRBJ1-5; the D is unclear. The CDR3 is made up of 11 amino acids. Trimming shortened V by 1 base and J by 7 bases, and 2 bases separated the two germline ends. CDR3 sequence (DNA): TGTGCCAGCAGTTTAGGACAGCCCCAGCATTTT. The encoded protein is CASSLGQPQHF.

The gene calls are TRBV28 and TRBJ1-4; D may be TRBD1 (6 bases). CDR1 and CDR2 from the germline V gene are MDHEN and SYDVKM. This CDR3 spans 13 amino acids. Trimming shortened V by 8 bases and J by 2 bases, and 9 bases separated the two germline ends. The CDR3 spells CASWGGTNEKLFF. The CDR3 nucleotides are TGTGCCAGCTGGGGGGGCACTAATGAAAAACTGTTTTTT.

The chain uses TRBV7-3 and TRBJ2-7; the match to TRBD2 covers 7 bases. V lost 0 bases to trimming and J lost 0 bases; unmatched junction nucleotides: 2. This CDR3 is built from 15 residues. In germline, CDR1 is SGHTA, CDR2 FQGTGA. Written as DNA, the CDR3 is TGTGCCAGCAGCTTAACCGGGGGGAACTCCTACGAGCAGTACTTC. It translates to CASSLTGGNSYEQYF.

V gene TRBV12-5 combines with J gene TRBJ1-2; TRBD1 is a possible D gene (6 bases). CDR1 LGHNT and CDR2 FRNRAP come from the germline V gene. CDR3 length: 13 residues. Trimming stripped 6 bases from V and 7 bases from J, with 15 bases between. Written as DNA, the CDR3 is TGTGCTAGTGGCCTCGACAGGTCTAGTGGCTACACCTTC. Residues: CASGLDRSSGYTF.

This chain uses TRBV5-5 with TRBJ1-4; no clear D. The V gene's germline CDR1 is SGHKS and CDR2 YYEKEE (reference sequence). The CDR3 sequence is 15 residues long. V was shortened by 0 bases and J by 0 bases, with 6 bases between the two germline ends. The CDR3 DNA reads TGTGCCAGCAGCTTGGAAGGTACAACTAATGAAAAACTGTTTTTT. Encoded protein: CASSLEGTTNEKLFF.

The genes are TRBV19 and TRBJ1-1; perhaps TRBD1 as D (6 bases). V was clipped by 5 bases and J by 14 bases, with 21 bases between them. The CDR3 runs 13 residues. The germline V gene has CDR1 LNHDA and CDR2 SQIVND (reference sequence). The CDR3 sequence: CASSPGGHPSAFF. The DNA of the CDR3 is TGTGCCAGTAGTCCTGGGGGGCACCCTTCTGCGTTCTTT.

This clone was observed a handful of times. V gene TRBV30 combines with J gene TRBJ2-3, with TRBD2 identical over 8 bases. Per germline, CDR1 GTSNPN and CDR2 SVGIG (reference sequence). The CDR3 spans 17 residues. Losses at the gene ends were 2 bases for V and 11 bases for J; bases not matched to a gene: 21. The CDR3 bases are TGTGCCTGGAGTCCGGAGGACGGGAGGGCCCTTGGTTTGGGGCAGTATTTT. Amino acid sequence: CAWSPEDGRALGLGQYF.

This rearrangement joins TRBV7-3 to TRBJ1-4, with D uncertain. Between the trimmed V and J ends, which lost 2 bases and 0 bases, there was a span of 10 bases. Germline loops: CDR1 SGHTA, CDR2 FQGTGA. This CDR3 has 16 residues. DNA for the CDR3: TGTGCCAGCAGCTTACGGTCTCTGGCAACTAATGAAAAACTGTTTTTT. It encodes CASSLRSLATNEKLFF. The full variable domain, in which reference TRBV7-3 and TRBJ1-4 provide the parts outside the CDR3, is GAGVSQTPSNKVTEKGKYVELRCDPISGHTALYWYRQSLGQGPEFLIYFQGTGAADDSGLPNDRFFAVRPEGSVSTLKIQRTERGDSAVYLCASSLRSLATNEKLFFGSGTQLSVL.

The chain has TRBV10-1 and TRBJ2-7; 7 nucleotides line up with TRBD1. This CDR3 region has 13 residues. V shed 2 bases and J 3 bases; nucleotides not matched to a gene: 1. Germline assignment: CDR1 WNHNN and CDR2 SYGVQD (reference sequence). Here the CDR3 DNA reads TGCGCCAGCAGTGAGGGACAGGACTACGAGCAGTACTTC. Its protein product is CASSEGQDYEQYF.

The CDR3 loop reads CASSMGQALSSYNEQFF. CDR3 bases: TGTGCCAGTAGTATGGGACAGGCCCTTAGCTCCTACAATGAGCAGTTCTTC. The chain has TRBV19 and TRBJ2-1, with 8 bases lining up with TRBD1. Germline V gene lookup returns CDR1 LNHDA and CDR2 SQIVND (reference sequence). The CDR3 contains 17 residues. V lost 3 bases and J lost 0; bases outside the gene matches: 7.

This clone was observed a single time. This chain joins TRBV5-6 and TRBJ1-2, with D unresolved. The V end lost 0 bases, the J end lost 2 bases, and 11 bases lay between the germline ends. CDR3 length: 15 residues. The germline CDR1 and CDR2 sequences are SGHDT and YYEEEE. The CDR3 bases are TGTGCCAGCAGCTTGGAATTGAGAACCAACTATGGCTACACCTTC. Residues: CASSLELRTNYGYTF.

The chain combines TRBV25-1 with TRBJ2-1; D is perhaps TRBD2 (7 bases). V lost 8 bases, J lost 2 bases, and 13 bases lay in between. CDR3 size: 14 residues. Germline-derived CDR1 and CDR2 are MGHDK and SYGVNS. CDR3 sequence (DNA): TGTGCCAGCTTTCCGGGGGGCACCTACAATGAGCAGTTCTTC. Protein product: CASFPGGTYNEQFF.

The rearrangement uses TRBV7-8 and TRBJ1-5, with D perhaps matching TRBD1 (5 bases). The V end was cut by 6 bases, the J end by 0 bases, with 21 bases between. CDR1 and CDR2 from the germline V gene are SGHVS and FQNEAQ. The CDR3 totals 18 residues. The CDR3 nucleotides read TGTGCCAGCAGTTCCGGACACCCTGGGGGATATAGCAATCAGCCCCAGCATTTT. Translated, it gives CASSSGHPGGYSNQPQHF.

This sequence joins TRBV7-2 and TRBJ2-7; 12 positions match TRBD2. Trimming removed 5 bases from V and 3 bases from J; junction bases left unmatched: 8. Germline-derived CDR1 and CDR2 are SGHTA and FQGNSA. This CDR3 contains 16 residues. The CDR3 sequence: CASSPGLAGGFYEQYF. The CDR3 DNA sequence: TGTGCCAGCAGCCCCGGGCTAGCGGGAGGGTTCTACGAGCAGTACTTC.

The chain has TRBV25-1 and TRBJ2-5; D gene uncertain. Germline V gene data show CDR1 as MGHDK and CDR2 as SYGVNS. This CDR3 region has 13 residues. The V end lost 7 bases, the J end lost 5 bases, and 14 bases lay between the germline ends. CDR3 protein: CASIHRRTETQYF. For the CDR3, the DNA is TGTGCCAGCATCCATCGCCGGACGGAGACCCAGTACTTC.

This clone was picked up one time. The V call is TRBV28, the J call TRBJ1-2; D is undetermined. The CDR3 runs 11 residues. Trimming stripped 6 bases from V and 8 bases from J, with 10 bases between. Germline CDR1 is MDHEN and CDR2 is SYDVKM. CDR3 in amino acids: CASSRSEGYTF. CDR3 coding DNA: TGTGCCAGCAGCCGGAGTGAAGGCTACACCTTC.

The chain has TRBV7-9 and TRBJ2-7; D is unresolved. Germline loops: CDR1 SEHNR, CDR2 FQNEAQ (reference sequence). The CDR3 is made up of 10 amino acids. V lost 7 bases, J lost 6 bases, and 7 bases lay in between. CDR3 bases: TGTGCCAGCAAGGGCCTCGAGCAGTACTTC. It translates to CASKGLEQYF. The full variable domain, rest sourced from reference TRBV7-9 and TRBJ2-7, is DTGVSQNPRHKITKRGQNVTFRCDPISEHNRLYWYRQTLGQGPEFLTYFQNEAQLEKSRLLSDRFSAERPKGSFSTLEIQRTEQGDSAMYLCASKGLEQYFGPGTRLTVT.

The chain links TRBV6-1 to TRBJ1-5, with D uncertain. The CDR3 is 15 residues long. With 3 bases removed from V and 4 bases from J, the gap between germline ends came to 13 bases. Germline values: CDR1 MNHNS, CDR2 SASEGT. CDR3: CASSDLRGLNQPQHF. CDR3 coding DNA: TGTGCCAGCAGTGATCTCAGAGGACTGAATCAGCCCCAGCATTTT.

This chain links TRBV18 with TRBJ1-1; tentative D call: TRBD1 (6 bases). Trimming took off 5 bases at V and 2 bases at J, with 12 bases between the two ends. CDR1 and CDR2 from the germline V gene are KGHSH and LQKENI. This CDR3 comprises 14 residues. The CDR3 sequence: CASSTDRINTEAFF. CDR3 in DNA: TGTGCCAGCTCAACCGACAGGATAAACACTGAAGCTTTCTTT.

The chain carries TRBV19 and TRBJ1-5; D is unclear. The CDR3 covers 15 residues. V was pared by 5 bases and J by 2 bases, with 13 bases between. Germline-derived CDR1 and CDR2 are LNHDA and SQIVND (reference sequence). The CDR3 DNA reads as TGTGCCAGTAGTCAACCCGGGCATGGCAATCAGCCCCAGCATTTT. This gives the protein CASSQPGHGNQPQHF.

This rearrangement joins TRBV5-1 to TRBJ2-1; 11 bases are shared with TRBD2. The trim removed 2 bases at V and 3 bases at J, leaving 7 bases unmatched. Germline lookup yields CDR1 SGHRS and CDR2 YFSETQ. The CDR3 spans 17 residues. CDR3 protein: CASSFGTSGAFYNEQFF. CDR3 coding DNA: TGCGCCAGCAGCTTTGGGACTAGCGGAGCCTTCTACAATGAGCAGTTCTTC. The whole variable domain, remainder taken from reference TRBV5-1 and TRBJ2-1, is KAGVTQTPRYLIKTRGQQVTLSCSPISGHRSVSWYQQTPGQGLQFLFEYFSETQRNKGNFPGRFSGRQFSNSRSEMNVSTLELGDSALYLCASSFGTSGAFYNEQFFGPGTRLTVL.

Note on this clone: One junction end does not reproduce the germline sequence, and a read error may be involved. The rearrangement uses TRBV5-4 and TRBJ1-4; D is uncertain. The germline V gene has CDR1 SGHNT and CDR2 YYREEE (reference sequence). This CDR3 comprises 15 residues. The CDR3 is CASSLATNGVEKLFF. The CDR3 region has the DNA TGTGCCAGCAGTTTGGCAACTAACGGGGTCGAAAAACTGTTTTTT.

This clone was detected a few times. The rearrangement joins TRBV7-3 to TRBJ1-4; no firm D call. CDR1 and CDR2 from the germline V gene are SGHTA and FQGTGA. V was pared by 1 base and J by 8 bases, with 14 bases between. The CDR3 totals 15 residues. The CDR3 DNA reads as TGTGCCAGCAGCTTAAACTCGAATGGAAACGAAAAACTGTTTTTT. It encodes CASSLNSNGNEKLFF.

In its sample, this clone was seen once. V and J are TRBV3-1 (or the pseudogene TRBV3-2) and TRBJ2-7; no clear D. CDR1 is LGHDT and CDR2 is YNNKEL in the germline V gene (reference sequence). V was trimmed by 5 bases and J by 0 bases, leaving 8 bases between them. The CDR3 spans 13 residues. The CDR3 region is CASSFASSYEQYF. The DNA for the CDR3 is TGTGCCAGCAGCTTCGCGAGCTCCTACGAGCAGTACTTC.

The CDR3 nucleotides read TGTGCCAGCAGTTCTCACGTTAATGAAAAACTGTTTTTT. Amino acids: CASSSHVNEKLFF. The chain carries TRBV6-6 and TRBJ1-4; D is uncertain. The CDR3 loop spans 13 amino acids. CDR1 and CDR2 (germline): MNHNY, SVGAGI (reference sequence). The V end lost 4 bases, the J end lost 4 bases, and 7 bases lay between the germline ends.